These T cell receptor beta chains were read from a single sample in a study of cytomegalovirus exposure and HLA in healthy donors. Profiling relied on immunoSEQ multiplex PCR, and the TCRdb table lists in-frame clones only, not all of them. Of 100,000 to 150,000 clones in the sample, almost 80% were seen once. The sequencing sample was made of PBMCs. The receptors were gathered from a female donor in good health and CMV-seronegative. CDR3s include the opening cysteine and the closing phenylalanine or tryptophan. A D gene is named only where the DNA matches it firmly. Expanded clones are given a class, and other clones once, few, many or no size at all.

j_gene	v_gene	abundance	d_gene	CDR3aa	CDR3nt
TRBJ2-2	TRBV4-3	-	TRBD2	CASSLTVLAGGPAGELFF	TGCGCCAGCAGCCTCACCGTCCTAGCGGGAGGGCCCGCTGGGGAGCTGTTTTTT
TRBJ2-1	TRBV5-1	-	TRBD2	CASNLRLAGINEQFF	TGCGCCAGCAACTTGCGGCTAGCGGGGATTAATGAGCAGTTCTTC
TRBJ2-7	TRBV9	-	-	CASSVNPNTAYEQYF	TGTGCCAGCAGCGTTAACCCAAATACGGCCTACGAGCAGTACTTC
TRBJ2-1	TRBV7-9	few	-	CASSYRGNEQFF	TGTGCCAGCAGCTATAGGGGAAATGAGCAGTTCTTC
TRBJ2-3	TRBV21-1	few	-	CASSKGGGMSDTQYF	TGTGCCAGCAGCAAAGGAGGCGGGATGTCAGATACGCAGTATTTT
TRBJ1-2	TRBV28	-	-	CASSSPADFYGYTF	TGTGCCAGCAGTTCCCCTGCAGATTTCTATGGCTACACCTTC
TRBJ1-4	TRBV30	-	-	CAWRGGAGLATNEKLFF	TGTGCCTGGAGGGGCGGGGCAGGATTGGCAACTAATGAAAAACTGTTTTTT
TRBJ1-2	TRBV30	-	-	CAWSEGRAYGYTF	TGTGCCTGGAGTGAGGGCAGGGCCTATGGCTACACCTTC
TRBJ2-1	TRBV5-5	-	-	CASRELSSYNEQFF	TGTGCCAGCAGGGAGTTAAGCTCCTACAATGAGCAGTTCTTC
TRBJ2-2	TRBV4-2	-	-	CASSLSTGELFF	TGTGCCAGCAGCCTGAGCACCGGGGAGCTGTTTTTT
TRBJ1-1	TRBV19	once	-	CASSISISGTEAFF	TGTGCCAGTAGTATATCCATCTCAGGGACTGAAGCTTTCTTT
TRBJ1-1	TRBV27	-	-	CASRPWGGDTEAFF	TGTGCCAGCAGACCATGGGGGGGAGACACTGAAGCTTTCTTT
TRBJ1-2	TRBV25-1	-	TRBD1	CASSNMKTGIIAGYTF	TGTGCCAGCTCCAACATGAAGACAGGGATTATTGCTGGCTACACCTTC
TRBJ1-2	TRBV27	-	TRBD1	CASSLSVGQIYGYTF	TGTGCCAGCAGTTTATCGGTGGGACAGATATATGGCTACACCTTC
TRBJ1-1	TRBV28	-	TRBD1	CASRDRAAEAFF	TGTGCCAGCCGTGACAGGGCGGCTGAAGCTTTCTTT
TRBJ1-1	TRBV6-6	-	TRBD1	CASSSGQGGTEAFF	TGTGCCAGCAGCTCCGGACAGGGGGGCACTGAAGCTTTCTTT
TRBJ2-1	TRBV7-3	-	TRBD2	CASSYQAGDPRNEQFF	TGTGCCAGCAGCTACCAAGCGGGAGACCCTCGTAATGAGCAGTTCTTC
TRBJ1-2	TRBV7-2	-	-	CASSLGLQGYTF	TGTGCCAGCAGCTTGGGCCTTCAGGGCTACACCTTC
TRBJ2-5	TRBV7-9	-	-	CASSYQGVSETQYF	TGTGCCAGCAGTTATCAAGGAGTATCAGAGACCCAGTACTTC
TRBJ2-1	TRBV4-1	once	TRBD2	CASSLLDGLAGHNEQFF	TGCGCCAGCAGCCTCCTGGACGGCCTAGCGGGCCACAATGAGCAGTTCTTC
TRBJ2-7	TRBV28	few	-	CASRDTAYEQYF	TGTGCCAGCAGGGATACAGCCTACGAGCAGTACTTC
TRBJ2-7	TRBV4-1	once	-	CASSQDAAYYEQYF	TGCGCCAGCAGCCAAGACGCCGCCTACTACGAGCAGTACTTC
TRBJ1-2	TRBV30	few	-	CAGSTPGWTALTNYGYTF	TGTGCCGGATCAACCCCTGGCTGGACAGCCCTAACTAACTATGGCTACACCTTC
TRBJ1-2	TRBV27	-	-	CASSLSMGRNYGYTF	TGTGCCAGCAGTTTATCGATGGGGCGGAACTATGGCTACACCTTC
TRBJ1-5	TRBV6-6	-	-	CASSSLVNQPQHF	TGTGCCAGCAGTTCCCTAGTCAATCAGCCCCAGCATTTT
TRBJ1-5	TRBV4-2	few	-	CASSQADSNSNQPQHF	TGTGCCAGCAGCCAGGCAGACAGTAATAGCAATCAGCCCCAGCATTTT
TRBJ2-1	TRBV15	-	-	CATSTAGAGTFLGTYNEQFF	TGTGCCACCAGCACCGCGGGGGCGGGGACTTTCTTAGGGACCTACAATGAGCAGTTCTTC
TRBJ2-7	TRBV28	-	TRBD1	CASSLAGQVRNEQYF	TGTGCCAGCAGTTTAGCGGGACAGGTACGAAACGAGCAGTACTTC